This entry lists 10 T cell receptor beta chains sequenced from one sample in a study of Ad26.COV2.S vaccination and SARS-CoV-2 variants. Sequencing was performed with immunoSEQ multiplex PCR; in TCRdb, only in-frame clones are kept and a portion is missing. The table lists hundreds of thousands of clones, roughly 90% of them singletons. Treatment given: over 15 received Ad26.COV2.S at low or high dose, single or two shots; about 5 received placebo; per-sample allocation not given. All samples were drawn on day 63, counting from the first vaccine or placebo injection. Specimen: peripheral blood, collected in a trial of Ad26.COV2.S vaccine versus placebo. These receptors came from a person between 18 and 65 years old who received the Ad26.COV2.S COVID-19 vaccine or a placebo.

Turning to this clone: Other DNA sequences within the sample encode an identical CDR3. The chain uses TRBV6-6 and TRBJ1-5, with a tentative D call TRBD1 (5 bases). Germline assignment: CDR1 MNHNY and CDR2 SVGAGI (reference sequence). CDR3 length equals 13 residues. Trimming stripped 1 base from V and 6 bases from J, with 7 bases between. For the CDR3, the DNA is TGTGCCAGCAGTTACTTAAGGGGTCAGCCCCAGCATTTT. Translation gives CASSYLRGQPQHF.

In this sample, this clone turned up once. The chain carries TRBV9 and TRBJ2-5; unclear D gene. Germline CDR1 and CDR2: SGDLS and YYNGEE. V was clipped by 1 base and J by 2 bases, with 6 bases between them. This CDR3 is 13 amino acids long. The CDR3 loop is CASSVSSQETQYF. CDR3 sequence (DNA): TGTGCCAGCAGCGTAAGCTCGCAAGAGACCCAGTACTTC.

This clone was seen a few times. The DNA of the CDR3 is TGTGCCAGCAGCGGATACGGGGGGCAGCGAGATACGCAGTATTTT. It codes for CASSGYGGQRDTQYF. The chain has TRBV7-2 and TRBJ2-3; TRBD2 might be the D (7 bases). The germline V and J ends were trimmed by 5 bases and 5 bases, with 17 bases remaining between them. This CDR3 has 15 amino acids. Germline assignment: CDR1 SGHTA and CDR2 FQGNSA.

For the CDR3, the DNA is TGTGCCAGCAGCTCGTCGGGGGACAGTAATTCACCCCTCCACTTT. Encoded protein: CASSSSGDSNSPLHF. The rearrangement uses TRBV14 and TRBJ1-6; 7 bases fit TRBD1. The germline gives CDR1 SGHDN, CDR2 FVKESK. J lost 6 bases, V lost 5 bases, and 7 bases had no gene match. This CDR3 has 15 amino acids.

This clone was seen a single time. The rearrangement uses TRBV12-3 or TRBV12-4 and TRBJ2-1; no firm D call. The CDR3 has 13 residues. The V gene lost 5 bases and the J gene lost 7 bases, with 12 bases spanning the gap. Here the CDR3 reads CASSPLDVNEQFF. CDR3 nucleotides: TGTGCCAGCAGTCCGCTAGATGTGAATGAGCAGTTCTTC.

V and J are TRBV2 and TRBJ1-2; TRBD1 is a possible D gene (6 bases). The V end was cut by 7 bases, the J end by 2 bases, with 11 bases between. CDR3 size: 13 residues. CDR1 and CDR2 from the germline V gene are SNHLY and FYNNEI. The CDR3 loop reads CASTAGANYGYTF. DNA of the CDR3: TGTGCCAGCACGGCAGGGGCCAACTATGGCTACACCTTC.

The J gene is TRBJ2-3, the V gene TRBV5-6; TRBD1 is a possible D gene (5 bases). The germline V gene has CDR1 SGHDT and CDR2 YYEEEE. The CDR3 totals 15 residues. With 1 base removed from V and 0 bases from J, the gap between germline ends came to 9 bases. CDR3 sequence reads: CASSLRQTSTDTQYF. The CDR3, as DNA: TGTGCCAGCAGCTTGCGACAGACTAGCACAGATACGCAGTATTTT.

The rearrangement uses TRBV7-9 and TRBJ1-4, with 8 bases lining up with TRBD1. Germline CDR1 is SEHNR and CDR2 is FQNEAQ (reference sequence). The CDR3 is made up of 16 amino acids. Trimming at V came to 2 bases and at J to 8 bases, leaving 10 bases not matched to a gene. The CDR3 bases are TGTGCCAGCAGCTTATCAGATCAGGGGGCCGACGAAAAACTGTTTTTT. This gives the protein CASSLSDQGADEKLFF.

The rearrangement joins TRBV5-1 to TRBJ2-7; tentatively, D is TRBD1 (5 bases). The CDR3 covers 12 residues. V was trimmed by 8 bases and J by 3 bases, leaving 12 bases between them. Looked up from germline, CDR1 is SGHRS and CDR2 is YFSETQ. The CDR3 spells CASGQGYYEQYF. DNA of the CDR3: TGCGCCAGTGGTCAGGGCTACTACGAGCAGTACTTC.

J is TRBJ2-2 and V is TRBV5-4, with 7 bases identical to TRBD1. Germline V gene lookup returns CDR1 SGHNT and CDR2 YYREEE (reference sequence). The CDR3 is 13 amino acids. V shed 2 bases, J shed 9 bases, and the junction held 4 bases outside the gene matches. CDR3 protein: CASSLQGPRELFF. CDR3 coding DNA: TGTGCCAGCAGCTTACAGGGGCCCCGGGAGCTGTTTTTT.